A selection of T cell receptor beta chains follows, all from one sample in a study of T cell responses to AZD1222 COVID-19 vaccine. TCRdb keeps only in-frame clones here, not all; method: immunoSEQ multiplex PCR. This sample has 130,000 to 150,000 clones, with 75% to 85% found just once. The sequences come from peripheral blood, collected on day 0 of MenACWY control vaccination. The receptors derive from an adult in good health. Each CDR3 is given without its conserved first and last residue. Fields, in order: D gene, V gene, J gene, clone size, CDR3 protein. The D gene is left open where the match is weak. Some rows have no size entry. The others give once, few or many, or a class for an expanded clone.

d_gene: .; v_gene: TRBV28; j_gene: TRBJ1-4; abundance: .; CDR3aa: ASRTPGHEKLF
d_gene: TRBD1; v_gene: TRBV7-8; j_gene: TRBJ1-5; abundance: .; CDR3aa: ASSLATGGLNQPQH
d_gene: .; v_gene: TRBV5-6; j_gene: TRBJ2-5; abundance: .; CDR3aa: ASSLGTERETQY
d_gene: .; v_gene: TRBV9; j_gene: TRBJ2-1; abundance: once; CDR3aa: ASSVVVASYNEQF
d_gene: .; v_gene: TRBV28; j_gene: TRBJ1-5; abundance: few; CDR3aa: ATLHLRGASNQPQH
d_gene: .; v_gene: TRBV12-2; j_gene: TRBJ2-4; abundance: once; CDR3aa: ASRLAWGGPGTKNIQY
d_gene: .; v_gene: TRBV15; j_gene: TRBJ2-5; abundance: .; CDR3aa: ATSRDRDTQETQY
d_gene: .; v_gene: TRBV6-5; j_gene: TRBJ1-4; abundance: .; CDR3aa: ASRRLLEGKLF
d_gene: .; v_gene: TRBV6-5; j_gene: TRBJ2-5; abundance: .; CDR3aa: ASMLETQY
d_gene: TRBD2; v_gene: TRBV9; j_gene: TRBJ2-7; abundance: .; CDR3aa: ASSPRTSGSFYEQY
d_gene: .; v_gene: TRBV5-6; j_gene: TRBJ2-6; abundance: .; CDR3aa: ASSFRVSGANVLT
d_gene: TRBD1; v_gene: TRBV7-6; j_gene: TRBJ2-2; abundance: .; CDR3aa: ASSPRGRFGELF
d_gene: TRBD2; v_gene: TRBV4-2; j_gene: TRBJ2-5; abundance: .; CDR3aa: ASSQEPSRGGAGETQY
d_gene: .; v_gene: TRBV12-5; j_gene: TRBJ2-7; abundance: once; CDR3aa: ASEGGISYEQY
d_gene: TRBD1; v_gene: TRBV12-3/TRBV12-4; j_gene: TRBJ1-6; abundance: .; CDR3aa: ASSGSTGVT
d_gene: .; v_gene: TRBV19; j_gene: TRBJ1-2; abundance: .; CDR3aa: ASSREGSSPNYGYT
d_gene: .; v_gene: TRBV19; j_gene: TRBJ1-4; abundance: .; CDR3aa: ANRVTNEKLF
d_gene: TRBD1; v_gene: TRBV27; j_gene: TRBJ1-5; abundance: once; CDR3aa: ASSFRAGGVYSNQPQH
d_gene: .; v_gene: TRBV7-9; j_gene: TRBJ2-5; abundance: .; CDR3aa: ASSFRQSGQETQY
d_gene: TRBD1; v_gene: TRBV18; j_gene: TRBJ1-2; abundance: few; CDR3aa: ASSSSLTGDYGYT
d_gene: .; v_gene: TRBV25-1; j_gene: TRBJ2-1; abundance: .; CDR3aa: ASSDAGRRGEQF
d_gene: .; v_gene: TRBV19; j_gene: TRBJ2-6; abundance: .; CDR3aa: ASTSRDTGANVLT
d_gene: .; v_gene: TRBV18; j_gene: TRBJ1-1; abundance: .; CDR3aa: ASSFRTENTEAF
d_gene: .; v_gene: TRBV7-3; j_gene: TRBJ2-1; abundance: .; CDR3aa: ASSEGPNNEQF
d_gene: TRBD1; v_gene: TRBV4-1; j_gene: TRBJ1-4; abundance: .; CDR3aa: ASSPGQYNEKLF
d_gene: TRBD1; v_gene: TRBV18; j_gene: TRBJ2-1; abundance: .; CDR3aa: ASSRGQGVYNEQF
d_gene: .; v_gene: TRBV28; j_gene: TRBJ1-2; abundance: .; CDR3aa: ASTRSWGGYT
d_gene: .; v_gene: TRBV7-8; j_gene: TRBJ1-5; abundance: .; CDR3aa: ASSPTGVGGSQPQH
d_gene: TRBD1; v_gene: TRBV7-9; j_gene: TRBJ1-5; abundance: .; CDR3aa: ASSLATGGGEPQH
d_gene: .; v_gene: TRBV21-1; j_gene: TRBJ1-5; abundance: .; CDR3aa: ASLHTGNQPQH
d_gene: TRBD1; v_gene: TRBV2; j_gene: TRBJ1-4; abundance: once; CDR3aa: ASSEDRGMDKLF
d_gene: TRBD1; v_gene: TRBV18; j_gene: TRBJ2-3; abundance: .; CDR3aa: ASSPGQGSTDTQY
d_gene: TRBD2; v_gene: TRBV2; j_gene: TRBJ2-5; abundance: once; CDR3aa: ASSPGGQETQY
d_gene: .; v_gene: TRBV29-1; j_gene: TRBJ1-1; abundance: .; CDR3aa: SVSLMNTEAF
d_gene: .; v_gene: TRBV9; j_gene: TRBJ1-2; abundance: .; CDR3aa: ASSVDVWTNYGYT
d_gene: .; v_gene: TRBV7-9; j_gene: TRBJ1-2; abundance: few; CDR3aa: ASSLAQGRGDGYT
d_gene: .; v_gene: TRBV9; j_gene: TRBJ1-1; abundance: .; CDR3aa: ASSGNQGINTEAF
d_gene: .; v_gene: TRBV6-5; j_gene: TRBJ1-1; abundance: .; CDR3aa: ASSPQPWEKLF
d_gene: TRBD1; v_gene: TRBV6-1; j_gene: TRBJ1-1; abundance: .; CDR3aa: ASSERTGLNTEAF
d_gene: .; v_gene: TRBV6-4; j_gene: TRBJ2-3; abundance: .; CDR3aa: ASSDSRGVNTQY
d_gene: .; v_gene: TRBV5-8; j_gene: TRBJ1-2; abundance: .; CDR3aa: ASSPRLTGANGYT
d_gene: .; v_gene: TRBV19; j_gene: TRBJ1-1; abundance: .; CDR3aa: ASQEQGYTEAF
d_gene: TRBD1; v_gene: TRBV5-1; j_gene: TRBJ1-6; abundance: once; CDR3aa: ASSLQTGESPLH
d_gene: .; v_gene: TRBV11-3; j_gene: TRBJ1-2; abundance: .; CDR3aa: ASSDGPGTKAT
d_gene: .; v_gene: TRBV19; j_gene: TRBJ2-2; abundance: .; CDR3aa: ASSIFAGDGTGELF
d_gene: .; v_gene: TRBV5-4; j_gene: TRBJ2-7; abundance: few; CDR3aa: ASSLVGEDEQY
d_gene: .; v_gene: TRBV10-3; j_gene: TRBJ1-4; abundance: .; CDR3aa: AISELPTEKLF
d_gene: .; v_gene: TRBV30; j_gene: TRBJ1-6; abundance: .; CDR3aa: AWSFINSYNSPLH
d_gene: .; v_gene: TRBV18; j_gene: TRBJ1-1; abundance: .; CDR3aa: ASSPPTGSNTEAF
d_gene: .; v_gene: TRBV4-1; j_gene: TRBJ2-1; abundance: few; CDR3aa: ASSPNPPISYNEQF